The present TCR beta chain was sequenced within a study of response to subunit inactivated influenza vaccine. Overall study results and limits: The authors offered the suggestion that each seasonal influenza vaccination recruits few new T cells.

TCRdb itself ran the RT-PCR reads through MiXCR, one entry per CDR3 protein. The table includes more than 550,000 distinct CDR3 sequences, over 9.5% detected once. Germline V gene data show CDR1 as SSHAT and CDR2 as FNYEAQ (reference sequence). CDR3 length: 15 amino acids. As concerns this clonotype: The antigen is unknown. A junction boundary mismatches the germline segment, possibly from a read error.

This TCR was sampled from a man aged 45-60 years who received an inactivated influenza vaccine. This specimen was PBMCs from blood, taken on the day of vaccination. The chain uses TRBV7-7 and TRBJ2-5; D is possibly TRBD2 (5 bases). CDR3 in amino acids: CASSLALSDQETQYF. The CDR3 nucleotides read TGTGCTAGCAGCTTAGCGCTATCGGACCAAGAGACCCAGTACTTC. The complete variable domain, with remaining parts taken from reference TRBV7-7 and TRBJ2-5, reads GAGVSQSPRYKVTKRGQDVTLRCDPISSHATLYWYQQALGQGPEFLTYFNYEAQPDKSGLPSDRFSAERPEGSISTLTIQRTEQRDSAMYRCASSLALSDQETQYFGPGTRLLVL.